What follows are 4 T cell receptor beta chains derived from one specimen sequenced in a study of T cells in Graves' hyperthyroidism and ophthalmopathy. TCR beta CDR3 sequences were amplified from RNA transcripts. The primer set for the first-round RT-PCR of the TCR CDR3 was HTBI. TCRdb processed the multiplex PCR reads anew with MiXCR; each CDR3 protein has one entry. The table shows approximately 700,000 distinct CDR3 sequences, with less than 45% occurring only once. The sequencing input was peripheral blood or thyroid tissue (not recorded which). The receptors stem from an adult man with Graves' disease, either hyperthyroidism or ophthalmopathy (not recorded which).

This clonotype showed up many times. The chain carries TRBV2 and TRBJ2-7; 7 bases map to TRBD2. V lost 8 bases, J lost 7 bases, and 8 bases stayed unmatched. The CDR3 spans 12 residues. CDR1 is SNHLY, CDR2 FYNNEI, per germline. Here the CDR3 DNA reads TGTGCCAGCGGGTTCCTTAGCGGGGAGCAGTACTTC. Amino acids: CASGFLSGEQYF.

This clonotype was seen ten or more times. The chain links TRBV19 to TRBJ1-3; D perhaps matches TRBD1 (5 bases). There are 15 residues in the CDR3. CDR1 is LNHDA, CDR2 SQIVND, per germline (reference sequence). V was clipped by 8 bases and J by 1 base, with 15 bases between them. The CDR3 sequence is CASRDGTVSGNTIYF. Written as DNA, the CDR3 is TGTGCCAGTCGAGACGGGACGGTATCTGGAAACACCATATATTTT.

This chain connects TRBV7-8 to TRBJ1-1; D possibly corresponds to TRBD1 (6 bases). CDR1 is SGHVS and CDR2 is FQNEAQ in the germline V gene. V was trimmed by 1 base and J by 10 bases, leaving 10 bases between them. The CDR3 covers 12 residues. The DNA for the CDR3 is TGTGCCAGCAGCTTAGAAGGGGGGTTAGCTTTCTTT. It translates to CASSLEGGLAFF. The entire variable domain, with the rest obtained from reference TRBV7-8 and TRBJ1-1, is as follows: GAGVSQSPRYKVAKRGQDVALRCDPISGHVSLFWYQQALGQGPEFLTYFQNEAQLDKSGLPSDRFFAERPEGSVSTLKIQRTQQEDSAVYLCASSLEGGLAFFGQGTRLTVV.

This clonotype occurred a few times. This sequence joins TRBV6-1 and TRBJ2-5; D is ambiguous. With 6 bases removed from V and 2 bases from J, the gap between germline ends came to 10 bases. The CDR3 totals 13 residues. In germline, CDR1 is MNHNS, CDR2 SASEGT. The CDR3 sequence: CASRGTPQETQYF. CDR3 nucleotide sequence: TGTGCCAGCAGAGGTACCCCACAAGAGACCCAGTACTTC.